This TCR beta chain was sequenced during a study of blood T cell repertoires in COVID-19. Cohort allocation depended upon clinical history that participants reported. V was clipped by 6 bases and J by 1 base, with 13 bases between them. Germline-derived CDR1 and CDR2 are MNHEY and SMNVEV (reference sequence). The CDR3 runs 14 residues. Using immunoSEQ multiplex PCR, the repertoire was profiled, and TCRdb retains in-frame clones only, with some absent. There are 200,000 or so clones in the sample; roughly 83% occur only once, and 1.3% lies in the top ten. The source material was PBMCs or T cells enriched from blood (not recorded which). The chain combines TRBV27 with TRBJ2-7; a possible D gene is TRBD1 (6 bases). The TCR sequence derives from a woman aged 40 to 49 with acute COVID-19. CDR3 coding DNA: TGTGCCAGCAGAATACAGGGATCATCCTACGAGCAGTACTTC. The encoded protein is CASRIQGSSYEQYF.